This T cell receptor (beta chain) was sequenced in a study of cytomegalovirus exposure and HLA in healthy donors. As to this clone: What it binds is not known.

The study ran its PCR with 60 Vbeta and 13 Jbeta primers. TCRdb's copy holds only in-frame clones and misses some; the assay was immunoSEQ multiplex PCR. The sample lists 110,000 or so clones; around 68% were seen once. Study outcomes and limitations: An analysis that was carried out later associated 16,000 or so TCR beta sequences with HLA alleles at 0.05 false discovery rate. Researchers reported that a few CMV-associated chains were confirmed in vitro as CMV antigen-specific.

This CDR3 spans 14 amino acids. Losses at the gene ends were 5 bases for V and 4 bases for J; bases not matched to a gene: 7. Germline V lookup: CDR1 MNHNY, CDR2 SVGAGI (reference sequence). The TCR sequence derives from a woman aged 45-59 years in good health and CMV-seropositive. The sample taken for sequencing was PBMCs. The rearrangement links TRBV6-6 to TRBJ1-1, with 7 bases lining up with TRBD1. CDR3: CASSATQGSTEAFF. In DNA, the CDR3 is TGTGCCAGCAGTGCTACACAGGGGAGCACTGAAGCTTTCTTT.